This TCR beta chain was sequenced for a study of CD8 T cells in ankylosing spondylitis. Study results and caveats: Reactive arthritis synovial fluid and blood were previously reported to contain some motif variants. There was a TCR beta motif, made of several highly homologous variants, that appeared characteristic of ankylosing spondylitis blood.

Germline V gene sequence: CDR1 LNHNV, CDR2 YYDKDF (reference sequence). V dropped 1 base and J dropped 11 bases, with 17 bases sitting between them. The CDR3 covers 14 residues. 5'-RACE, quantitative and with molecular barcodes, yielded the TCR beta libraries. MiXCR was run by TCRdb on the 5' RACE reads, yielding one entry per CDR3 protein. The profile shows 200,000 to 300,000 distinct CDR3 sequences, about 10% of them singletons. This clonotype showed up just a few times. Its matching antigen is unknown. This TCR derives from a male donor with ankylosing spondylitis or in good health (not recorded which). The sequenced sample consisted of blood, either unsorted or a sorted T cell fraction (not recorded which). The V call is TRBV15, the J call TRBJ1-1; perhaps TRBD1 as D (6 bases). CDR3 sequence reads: CATSRAAMRTAAFF. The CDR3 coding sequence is TGTGCCACCAGCAGAGCCGCCATGAGGACAGCGGCTTTCTTT.